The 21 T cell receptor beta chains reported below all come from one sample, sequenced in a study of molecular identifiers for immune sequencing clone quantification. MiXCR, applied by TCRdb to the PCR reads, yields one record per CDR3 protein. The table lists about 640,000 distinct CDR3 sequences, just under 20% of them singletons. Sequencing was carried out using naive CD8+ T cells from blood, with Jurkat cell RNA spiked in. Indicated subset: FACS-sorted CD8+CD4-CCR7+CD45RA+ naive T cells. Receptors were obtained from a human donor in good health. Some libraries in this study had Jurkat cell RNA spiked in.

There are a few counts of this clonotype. CDR3 nucleotides: TGTGCCAGCGGAGGACAGGCCCTAATGAACTATGGCTACACCTTC. Translation: CASGGQALMNYGYTF. The V and J genes are TRBV2 and TRBJ1-2; 7 nucleotides agree with TRBD1. The V gene end was trimmed by 8 bases and the J gene end by 2 bases; junction bases not matched to a gene: 11. The CDR3 covers 15 residues. Germline loops: CDR1 SNHLY, CDR2 FYNNEI.

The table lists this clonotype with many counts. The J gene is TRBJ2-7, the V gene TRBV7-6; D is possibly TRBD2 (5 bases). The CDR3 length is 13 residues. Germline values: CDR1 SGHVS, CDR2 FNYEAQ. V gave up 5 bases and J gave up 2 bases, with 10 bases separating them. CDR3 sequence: CASSPDSPYEQYF. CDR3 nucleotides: TGTGCCAGCAGCCCGGACTCGCCCTACGAGCAGTACTTC.

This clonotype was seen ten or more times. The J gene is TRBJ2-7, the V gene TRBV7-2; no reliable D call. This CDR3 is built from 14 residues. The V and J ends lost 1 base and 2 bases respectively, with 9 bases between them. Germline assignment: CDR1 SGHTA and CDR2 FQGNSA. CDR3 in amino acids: CASSLVPGPYEQYF. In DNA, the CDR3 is TGTGCCAGCAGCTTAGTTCCAGGCCCCTACGAGCAGTACTTC.

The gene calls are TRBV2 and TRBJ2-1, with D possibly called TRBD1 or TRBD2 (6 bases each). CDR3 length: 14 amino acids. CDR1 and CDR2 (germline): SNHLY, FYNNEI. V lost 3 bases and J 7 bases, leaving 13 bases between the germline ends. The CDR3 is CASSEWGAENEQFF. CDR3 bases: TGTGCCAGCAGTGAGTGGGGGGCTGAAAATGAGCAGTTCTTC. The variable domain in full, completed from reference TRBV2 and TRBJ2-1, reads EPEVTQTPSHQVTQMGQEVILRCVPISNHLYFYWYRQILGQKVEFLVSFYNNEISEKSEIFDDQFSVERPDGSNFTLKIRSTKLEDSAMYFCASSEWGAENEQFFGPGTRLTVL.

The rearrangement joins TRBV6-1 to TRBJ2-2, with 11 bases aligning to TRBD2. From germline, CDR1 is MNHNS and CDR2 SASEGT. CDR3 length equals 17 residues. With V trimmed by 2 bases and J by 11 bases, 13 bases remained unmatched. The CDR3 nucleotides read TGTGCCAGCAGTGAATTGGGGGTGATAGCGGGGGGGCCTGAGCTGTTTTTT. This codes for CASSELGVIAGGPELFF.

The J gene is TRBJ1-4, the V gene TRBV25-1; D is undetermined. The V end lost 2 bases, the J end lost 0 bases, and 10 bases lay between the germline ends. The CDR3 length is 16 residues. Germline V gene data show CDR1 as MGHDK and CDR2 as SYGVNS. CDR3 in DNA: TGTGCCAGCAGTGAAGCCGTTTTCTCAACTAATGAAAAACTGTTTTTT. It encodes CASSEAVFSTNEKLFF.

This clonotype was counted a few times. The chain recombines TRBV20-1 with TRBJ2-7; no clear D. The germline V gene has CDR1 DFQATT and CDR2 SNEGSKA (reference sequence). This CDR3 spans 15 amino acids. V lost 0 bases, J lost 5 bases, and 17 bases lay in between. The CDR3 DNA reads TGCAGTGCTAGAGATTTCCCCTCGGTTGCCCACGAGCAGTACTTC. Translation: CSARDFPSVAHEQYF.

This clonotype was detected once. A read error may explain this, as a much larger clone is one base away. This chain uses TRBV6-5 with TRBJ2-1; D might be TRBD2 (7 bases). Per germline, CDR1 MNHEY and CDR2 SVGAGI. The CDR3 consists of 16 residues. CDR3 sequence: CASSYVGGASYNGQFF. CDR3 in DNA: TGTGCCAGCAGTTACGTAGGGGGGGCTTCCTACAATGGGCAGTTCTTC.

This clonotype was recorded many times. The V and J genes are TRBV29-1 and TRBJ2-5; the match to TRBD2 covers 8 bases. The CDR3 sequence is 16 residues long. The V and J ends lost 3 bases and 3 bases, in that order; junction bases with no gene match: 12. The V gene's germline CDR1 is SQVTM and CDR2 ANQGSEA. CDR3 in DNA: TGCAGCGTTGATGGGTTAGCTAGCGGGCCAGAAGAGACCCAGTACTTC. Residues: CSVDGLASGPEETQYF.

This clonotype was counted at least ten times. The CDR3, as DNA: TGTGCCAGCAGCCGATCGGCCGGACAGGGTGTCCCAGATACGCAGTATTTT. Protein product: CASSRSAGQGVPDTQYF. V is TRBV7-9 and J is TRBJ2-3, with TRBD1 matching over 8 bases. J gave up 4 bases and V 5 bases, and 14 bases lay outside the gene matches. This CDR3 contains 17 residues. CDR1 is SEHNR, CDR2 FQNEAQ, per germline (reference sequence).

The CDR3 region is CASTRGPNTEAFF. The CDR3 DNA follows: TGTGCCAGTACCCGAGGACCGAACACTGAAGCTTTCTTT. The chain uses TRBV19 and TRBJ1-1; no definite D call. Trimming stripped 7 bases from V and 1 base from J, with 10 bases between. The CDR3 extends over 13 amino acids. CDR1 is LNHDA and CDR2 is SQIVND in the germline V gene (reference sequence).

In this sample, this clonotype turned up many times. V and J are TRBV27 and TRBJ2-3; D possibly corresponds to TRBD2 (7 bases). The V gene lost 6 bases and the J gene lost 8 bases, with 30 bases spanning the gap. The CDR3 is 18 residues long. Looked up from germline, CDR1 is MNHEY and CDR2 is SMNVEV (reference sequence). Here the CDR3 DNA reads TGTGCCAGCAGCATTCTCCGTAGCGGGCCCCTAGCACAGGGTACGCAGTATTTT. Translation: CASSILRSGPLAQGTQYF.

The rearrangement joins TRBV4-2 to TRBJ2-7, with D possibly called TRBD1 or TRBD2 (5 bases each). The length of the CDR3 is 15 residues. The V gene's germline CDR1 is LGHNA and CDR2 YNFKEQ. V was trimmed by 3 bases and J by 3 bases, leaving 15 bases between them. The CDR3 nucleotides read TGTGCCAGCAGCCATATTCAGGGTGACTACTACGAGCAGTACTTC. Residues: CASSHIQGDYYEQYF.

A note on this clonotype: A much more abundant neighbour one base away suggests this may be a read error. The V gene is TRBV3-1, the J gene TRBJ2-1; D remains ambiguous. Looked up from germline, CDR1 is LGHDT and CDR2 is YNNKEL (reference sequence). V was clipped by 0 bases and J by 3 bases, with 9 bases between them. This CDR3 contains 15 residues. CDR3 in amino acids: CASSQESPGYNEQFF. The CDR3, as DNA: TGTGCCAGCAGCCAAGAATCCCCGGGCTACAATGAGCAGTTCTTC.

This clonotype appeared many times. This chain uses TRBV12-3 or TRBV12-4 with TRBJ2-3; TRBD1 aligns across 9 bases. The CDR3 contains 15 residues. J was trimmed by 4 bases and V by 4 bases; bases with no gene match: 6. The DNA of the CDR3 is TGTGCCAGCAGTTCCTTACAGGGGGCGGCAGATACGCAGTATTTT. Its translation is CASSSLQGAADTQYF.

The CDR3 DNA follows: TGTGCCAGCAAGAGTGTCCTTAATGAAAAACTGTTTTTT. Translating it yields CASKSVLNEKLFF. The chain employs TRBV3-1 and TRBJ1-4; D not certain. The V and J ends lost 7 bases and 4 bases respectively, with 10 bases between them. The V gene's germline CDR1 is LGHDT and CDR2 YNNKEL (reference sequence). This CDR3 is 13 amino acids long.

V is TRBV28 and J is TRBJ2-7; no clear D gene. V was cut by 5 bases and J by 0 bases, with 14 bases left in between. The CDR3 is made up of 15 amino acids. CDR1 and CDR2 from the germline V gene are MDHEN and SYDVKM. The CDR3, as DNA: TGTGCCAGCAGTCTGACGCGGTTAGGCTCCTACGAGCAGTACTTC. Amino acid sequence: CASSLTRLGSYEQYF.

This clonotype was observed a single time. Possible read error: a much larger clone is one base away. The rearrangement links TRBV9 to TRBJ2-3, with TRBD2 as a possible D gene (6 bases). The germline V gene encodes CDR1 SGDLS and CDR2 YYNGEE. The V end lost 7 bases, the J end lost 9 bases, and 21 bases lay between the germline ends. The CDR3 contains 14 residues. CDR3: CASGGKPLGGTQYF. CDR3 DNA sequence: TGTGCCAGCGGCGGGAAACCATTGGGAGGCACGCAGTATTTT. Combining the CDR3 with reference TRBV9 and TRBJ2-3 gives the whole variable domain DSGVTQTPKHLITATGQRVTLRCSPRSGDLSVYWYQQSLDQGLQFLIQYYNGEERAKGNILERFSAQQFPDLHSELNLSSLELGDSALYFCASGGKPLGGTQYFGPGTRLTVL.

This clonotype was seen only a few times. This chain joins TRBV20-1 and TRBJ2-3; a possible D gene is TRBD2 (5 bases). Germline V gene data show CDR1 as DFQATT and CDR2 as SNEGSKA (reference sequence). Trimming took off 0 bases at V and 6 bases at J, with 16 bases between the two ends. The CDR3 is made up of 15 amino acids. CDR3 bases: TGCAGTGCTAGAGAAGTTGGCGGACTTTGGGATACGCAGTATTTT. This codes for CSAREVGGLWDTQYF.

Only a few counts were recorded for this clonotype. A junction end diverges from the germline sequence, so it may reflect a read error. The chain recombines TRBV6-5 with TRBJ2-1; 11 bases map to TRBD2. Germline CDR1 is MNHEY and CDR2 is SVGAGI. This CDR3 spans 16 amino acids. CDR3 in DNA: TGTGCCAGCAGTCTGACTAGCGGGGCAGCCTACAATGAGCAGTCCTTC. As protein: CASSLTSGAAYNEQSF.

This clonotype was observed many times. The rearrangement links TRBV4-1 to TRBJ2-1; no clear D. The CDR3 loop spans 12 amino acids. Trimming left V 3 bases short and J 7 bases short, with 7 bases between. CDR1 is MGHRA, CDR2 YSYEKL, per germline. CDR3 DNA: TGCGCCAGCAGCCAGGACGGGAATGAGCAGTTCTTC. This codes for CASSQDGNEQFF.